This T cell receptor (beta chain) came from a study of CD8 T cells in ankylosing spondylitis. The study's findings and limits: Within ankylosing spondylitis blood, a TCR beta motif made up of several highly homologous variants appeared to be characteristic.

The V and J ends lost 0 bases and 6 bases, in that order; junction bases with no gene match: 7. This CDR3 contains 15 residues. Germline CDR1 reads SGHRS; CDR2 reads YFSETQ. Each CDR3 protein gets one entry after TCRdb re-called the 5' RACE reads with MiXCR. The table includes 400,000 or so distinct CDR3 sequences, approximately 26% detected once. Concerning this clonotype itself: Its cognate antigen is unknown.

The sequenced sample consisted of blood, either unsorted or a sorted T cell fraction (not recorded which). The TCR originated in a male donor with ankylosing spondylitis. V is TRBV5-1 and J is TRBJ2-3, with 7 bases fitting TRBD2. Here the CDR3 reads CASSLGGRAPDTQYF. The DNA for the CDR3 is TGCGCCAGCAGCTTGGGGGGGAGGGCGCCGGATACGCAGTATTTT.